This T cell receptor (beta chain) comes out of a study of cytomegalovirus exposure and HLA in healthy donors. Whole-study results and caveats: There were a few CMV-associated chains whose specificity for CMV antigens was confirmed in vitro. By a later analysis, the bulk of CMV-associated TCR beta chains appeared HLA-restricted.

As concerns this clone: Its specificity is not known.

PCR used 60 Vbeta primers and 13 Jbeta primers. The repertoire was sequenced with immunoSEQ multiplex PCR; TCRdb's copy has only in-frame clones and lacks some. The sample contains some 180,000 clones, 82% of which appear only once. CDR3 length equals 14 residues. Trimming stripped 2 bases from V and 5 bases from J, with 10 bases between. Germline V gene lookup returns CDR1 SGHTA and CDR2 FQGNSA. The receptor was derived from a man aged 35-49 years in good health and CMV-seronegative. The sequenced sample was PBMCs. The rearrangement joins TRBV7-2 to TRBJ1-5; no clear D gene. Here the CDR3 DNA reads TGTGCCAGCAGCTTATTTTCGGCGGATCAGCCCCAGCATTTT. Residues: CASSLFSADQPQHF.